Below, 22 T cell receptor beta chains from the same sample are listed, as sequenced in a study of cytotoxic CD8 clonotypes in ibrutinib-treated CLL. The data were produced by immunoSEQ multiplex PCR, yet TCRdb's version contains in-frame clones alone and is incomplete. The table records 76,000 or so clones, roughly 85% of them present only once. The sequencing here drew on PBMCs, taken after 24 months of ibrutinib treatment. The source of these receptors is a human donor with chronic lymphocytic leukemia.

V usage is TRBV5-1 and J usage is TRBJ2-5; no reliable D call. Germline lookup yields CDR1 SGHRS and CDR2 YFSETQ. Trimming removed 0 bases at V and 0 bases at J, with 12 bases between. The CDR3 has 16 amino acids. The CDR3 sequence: CASSLGDRADQETQYF. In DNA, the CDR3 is TGCGCCAGCAGCTTGGGCGATCGGGCGGACCAAGAGACCCAGTACTTC.

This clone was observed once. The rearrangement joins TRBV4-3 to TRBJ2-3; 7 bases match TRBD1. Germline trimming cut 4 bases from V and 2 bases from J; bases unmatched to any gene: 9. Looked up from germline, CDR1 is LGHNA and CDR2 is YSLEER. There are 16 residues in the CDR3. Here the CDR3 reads CASSLLRDRDTDTQYF. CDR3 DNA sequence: TGCGCCAGCAGCCTACTCCGGGACAGAGACACAGATACGCAGTATTTT.

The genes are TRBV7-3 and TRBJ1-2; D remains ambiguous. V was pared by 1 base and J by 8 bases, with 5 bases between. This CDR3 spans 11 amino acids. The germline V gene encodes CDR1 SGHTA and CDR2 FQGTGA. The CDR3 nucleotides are TGTGCCAGCAGCTTAAGAGGGGGCTACACCTTC. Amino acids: CASSLRGGYTF. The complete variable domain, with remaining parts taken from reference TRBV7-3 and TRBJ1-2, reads GAGVSQTPSNKVTEKGKYVELRCDPISGHTALYWYRQSLGQGPEFLIYFQGTGAADDSGLPNDRFFAVRPEGSVSTLKIQRTERGDSAVYLCASSLRGGYTFGSGTRLTVV.

In DNA, the CDR3 is TGTGCCACCTCTCCGGGCGGGAGAGCAGTACAGTACGAGCAGTACTTC. It yields the protein CATSPGGRAVQYEQYF. The rearrangement joins TRBV27 to TRBJ2-7; 7 bases are a match to TRBD2. The junction had 19 bases not matched to a gene; V was cut back by 10 bases and J by 4 bases. The CDR3 is 16 amino acids. Germline V gene sequence: CDR1 MNHEY, CDR2 SMNVEV (reference sequence).

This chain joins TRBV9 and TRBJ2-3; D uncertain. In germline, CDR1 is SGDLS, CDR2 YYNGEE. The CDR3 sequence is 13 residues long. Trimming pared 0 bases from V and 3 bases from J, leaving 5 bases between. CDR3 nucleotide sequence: TGTGCCAGCAGCGTAGCTCTTACAGATACGCAGTATTTT. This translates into CASSVALTDTQYF.

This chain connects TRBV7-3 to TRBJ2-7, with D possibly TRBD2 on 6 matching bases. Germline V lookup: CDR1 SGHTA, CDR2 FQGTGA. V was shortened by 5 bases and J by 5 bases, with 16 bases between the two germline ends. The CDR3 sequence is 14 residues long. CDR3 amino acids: CASSPGGSSDEQYF. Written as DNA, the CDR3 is TGTGCCAGCAGCCCCGGGGGTAGTAGCGACGAGCAGTACTTC.

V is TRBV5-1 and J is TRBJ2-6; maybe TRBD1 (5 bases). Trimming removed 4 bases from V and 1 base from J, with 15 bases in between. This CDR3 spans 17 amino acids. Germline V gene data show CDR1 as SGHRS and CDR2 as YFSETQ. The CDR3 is CASSPDTGPSGANVLTF. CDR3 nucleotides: TGCGCCAGCAGCCCGGACACCGGACCATCTGGGGCCAACGTCCTGACTTTC.

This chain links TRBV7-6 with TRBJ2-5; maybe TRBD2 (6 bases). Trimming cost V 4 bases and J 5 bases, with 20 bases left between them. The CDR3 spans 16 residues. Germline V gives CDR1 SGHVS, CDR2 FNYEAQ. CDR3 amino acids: CASSSSTSPRGETQYF. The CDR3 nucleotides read TGTGCCAGCAGCTCGAGTACCAGCCCACGGGGGGAGACCCAGTACTTC. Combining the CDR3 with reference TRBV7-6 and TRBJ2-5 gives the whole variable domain GAGVSQSPRYKVTKRGQDVALRCDPISGHVSLYWYRQALGQGPEFLTYFNYEAQQDKSGLPNDRFSAERPEGSISTLTIQRTEQRDSAMYRCASSSSTSPRGETQYFGPGTRLLVL.

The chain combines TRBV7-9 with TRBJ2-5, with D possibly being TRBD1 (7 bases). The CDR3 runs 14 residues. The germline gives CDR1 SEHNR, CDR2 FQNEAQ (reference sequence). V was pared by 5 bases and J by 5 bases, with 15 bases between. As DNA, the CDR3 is TGTGCCAGCAGCGCCCAGGGGGGCCTGGAGACCCAGTACTTC. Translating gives CASSAQGGLETQYF.

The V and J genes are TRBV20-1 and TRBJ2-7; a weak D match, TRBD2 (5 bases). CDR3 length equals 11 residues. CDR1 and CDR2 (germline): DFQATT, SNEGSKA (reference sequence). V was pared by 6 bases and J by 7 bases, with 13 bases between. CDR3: CSAPSGREQYF. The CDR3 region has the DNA TGCAGTGCCCCGTCGGGAAGAGAGCAGTACTTC.

In nucleotides, the CDR3 is TGTGCCAGCAGCTTAGGACGGACTGGAAACACCATATATTTT. Translating it yields CASSLGRTGNTIYF. The chain couples TRBV7-3 to TRBJ1-3; D unclear. Trimming removed 2 bases from V and 2 bases from J, with 7 bases in between. The germline gives CDR1 SGHTA, CDR2 FQGTGA. This CDR3 is built from 14 residues.

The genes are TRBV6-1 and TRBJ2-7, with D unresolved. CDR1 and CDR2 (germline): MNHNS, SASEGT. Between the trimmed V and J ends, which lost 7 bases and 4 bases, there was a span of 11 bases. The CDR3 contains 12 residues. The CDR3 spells CASTPRRYEQYF. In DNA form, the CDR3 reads TGTGCCAGCACACCACGGAGATACGAGCAGTACTTC.

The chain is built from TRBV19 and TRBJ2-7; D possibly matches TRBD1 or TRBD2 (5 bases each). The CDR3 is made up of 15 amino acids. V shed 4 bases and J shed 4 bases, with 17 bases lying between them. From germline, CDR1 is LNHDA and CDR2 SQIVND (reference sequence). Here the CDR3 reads CASSNLPGTGYEQYF. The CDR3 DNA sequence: TGTGCCAGTAGTAACCTTCCCGGGACGGGATACGAGCAGTACTTC.

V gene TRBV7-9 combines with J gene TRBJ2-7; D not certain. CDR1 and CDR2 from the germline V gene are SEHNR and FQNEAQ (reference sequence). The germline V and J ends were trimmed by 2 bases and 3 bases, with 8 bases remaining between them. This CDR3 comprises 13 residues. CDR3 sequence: CASSLIRGYEQYF. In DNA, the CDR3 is TGTGCCAGCAGCTTAATTCGAGGCTACGAGCAGTACTTC. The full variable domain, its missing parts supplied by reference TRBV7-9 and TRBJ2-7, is DTGVSQNPRHKITKRGQNVTFRCDPISEHNRLYWYRQTLGQGPEFLTYFQNEAQLEKSRLLSDRFSAERPKGSFSTLEIQRTEQGDSAMYLCASSLIRGYEQYFGPGTRLTVT.

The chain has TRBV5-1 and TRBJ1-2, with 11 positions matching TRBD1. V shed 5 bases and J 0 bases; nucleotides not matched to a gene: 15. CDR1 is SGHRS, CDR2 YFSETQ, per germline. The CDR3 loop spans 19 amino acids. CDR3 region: CASSQLGTGGIGTNYGYTF. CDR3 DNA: TGCGCCAGCAGTCAACTCGGGACAGGGGGAATCGGAACTAACTATGGCTACACCTTC.

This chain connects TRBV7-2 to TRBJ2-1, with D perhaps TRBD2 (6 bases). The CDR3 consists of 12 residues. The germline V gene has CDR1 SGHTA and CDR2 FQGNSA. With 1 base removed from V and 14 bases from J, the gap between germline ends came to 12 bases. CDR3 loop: CASSLVTSPEFF. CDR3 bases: TGTGCCAGCAGCTTAGTTACTAGCCCGGAGTTCTTC.

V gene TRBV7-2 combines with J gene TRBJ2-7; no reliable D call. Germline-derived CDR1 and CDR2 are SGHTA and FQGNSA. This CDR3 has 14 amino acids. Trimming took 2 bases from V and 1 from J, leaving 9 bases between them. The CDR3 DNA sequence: TGTGCCAGCAGCTTAAGTGTCTGGTCCTACGAGCAGTACTTC. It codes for CASSLSVWSYEQYF.

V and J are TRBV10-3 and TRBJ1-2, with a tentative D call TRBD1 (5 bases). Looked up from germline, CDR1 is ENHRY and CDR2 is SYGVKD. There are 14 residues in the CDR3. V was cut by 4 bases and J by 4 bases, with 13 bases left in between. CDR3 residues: CAISGLGGAYGYTF. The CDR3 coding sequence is TGTGCCATCAGTGGTTTGGGGGGAGCCTATGGCTACACCTTC.

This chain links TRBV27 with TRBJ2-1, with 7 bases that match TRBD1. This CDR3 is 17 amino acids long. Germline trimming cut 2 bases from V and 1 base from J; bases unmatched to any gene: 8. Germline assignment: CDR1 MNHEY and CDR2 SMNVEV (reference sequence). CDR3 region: CASSLLTGPGSYNEQFF. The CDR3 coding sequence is TGTGCCAGCAGTTTACTGACAGGGCCCGGGTCCTACAATGAGCAGTTCTTC.

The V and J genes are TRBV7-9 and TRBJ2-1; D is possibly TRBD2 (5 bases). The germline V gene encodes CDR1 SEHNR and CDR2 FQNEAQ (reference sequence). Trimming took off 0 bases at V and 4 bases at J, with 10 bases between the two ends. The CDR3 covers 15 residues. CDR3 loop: CASSLAGESYNEQFF. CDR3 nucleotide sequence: TGTGCCAGCAGCTTAGCGGGAGAATCGTACAATGAGCAGTTCTTC.

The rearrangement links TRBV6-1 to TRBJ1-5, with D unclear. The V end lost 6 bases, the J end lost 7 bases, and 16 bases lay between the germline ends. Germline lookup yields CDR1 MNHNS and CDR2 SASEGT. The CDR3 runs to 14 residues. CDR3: CASSQSGPQQPQHF. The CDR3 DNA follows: TGTGCCAGCAGCCAAAGCGGTCCCCAGCAGCCCCAGCATTTT.

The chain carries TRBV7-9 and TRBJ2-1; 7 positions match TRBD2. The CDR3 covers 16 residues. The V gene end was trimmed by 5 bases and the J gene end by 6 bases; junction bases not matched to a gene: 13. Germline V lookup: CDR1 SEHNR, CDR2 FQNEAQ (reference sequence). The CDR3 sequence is CASSPPRAGVINEQFF. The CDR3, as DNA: TGTGCCAGCAGCCCTCCCCGGGCGGGAGTTATCAATGAGCAGTTCTTC.